Sequencing of this T cell receptor (beta chain) was carried out in a study of radiation and T cells in renal cell carcinoma. A word on this clone: Its antigen is undetermined.

The study's findings and limits: Top tumor clonotypes rose in blood 2 weeks post-radiation, then contracted.

This CDR3 is built from 16 residues. V was trimmed by 3 bases and J by 0 bases, leaving 9 bases between them. CDR1 LGHNA and CDR2 YNFKEQ come from the germline V gene. Using immunoSEQ multiplex PCR, the repertoire was profiled, and TCRdb retains in-frame clones only, with some absent. The sample yields around 170,000 clones, about 88% seen once. Time point of the sample: blood 4 weeks post-SBRT, at nephrectomy. Treatment here: 15 Gy SBRT to primary tumor, nephrectomy 4 weeks later. Radiation-treated patients gave blood at baseline, week 2 and week 4. Clear cell pathology was present in this patient's renal cell carcinoma.

V is TRBV4-2 and J is TRBJ2-6; weak D call: TRBD1 (5 bases). This sample comprised blood, obtained from a patient whose treatment included radiotherapy and nephrectomy. This receptor was obtained from a woman between 50 and 59 years old with renal cell carcinoma. The CDR3 nucleotides are TGTGCCAGCAGCCAGGCCCAGGGCTCTGGGGCCAACGTCCTGACTTTC. The encoded protein is CASSQAQGSGANVLTF.